This TCR beta chain emerged from a study of blood T cell repertoires in COVID-19. Study-level information: COVID-19 samples collected from the United States, Italy and Spain covered acute and convalescent phases. In each case, the material was cDNA or gDNA derived from T cells, B-cell-depleted T cells, or PBMCs.

The authors' processing: Amplification from reference gene primers served as the basis for estimated nucleated cell counts. Data came from immunoSEQ multiplex PCR; TCRdb stores just in-frame clones and leaves some out. V and J calls and clone size come straight from that table; D and trimming were deduced from the DNA. The sample lists about 110,000 clones; just over 75% were seen once. The CDR3 loop spans 15 amino acids. Germline CDR1 is MNHNS and CDR2 is SASEGT. Losses at the gene ends were 2 bases for V and 8 bases for J; bases not matched to a gene: 11. Sequencing was carried out using peripheral blood. The rearrangement joins TRBV6-1 to TRBJ1-2, with TRBD1 matching over 7 bases. The receptor comes from a woman of 80 years or more with acute or convalescent COVID-19. The DNA of the CDR3 is TGTGCCAGCAGTGAATACCGACAGGGACTGAGGGGCTACACCTTC. This sequence encodes CASSEYRQGLRGYTF.